This entry is about one T cell receptor beta chain. No antigen is known for it. This sample stems from a study of shared clonotypes between healthy human individuals. Study-level information: A few men and a couple of women, aged 18 to 49, were donors. Findings and limits, study-wide: Sequencing of the sorted subsets was shown by rarefaction to be incomplete despite large depth. Shared clonotypes: about 5.3% naive CD4, around 3.5% naive CD8, 2.3% memory CD4, approximately 0.37% memory CD8.

It was around 180 ng DNA, approximately 28,000 T cell genomes, that sorted-subset replicate PCRs used. The table came from immunoSEQ multiplex PCR; TCRdb's copy has only in-frame clones and leaves some out. The data contain hundreds of thousands of clones, about 74% of them singletons. The clonotype was recovered from a woman in her twenties or thirties in good health. The sample consisted of memory CD4+ T cells sorted from blood. The subset was: CD45RA-negative fraction.

The CDR3 spells CAISDRADYGYTF. The CDR3 bases are TGTGCCATCAGTGATAGGGCGGACTATGGCTACACCTTC. The V call is TRBV10-3, the J call TRBJ1-2, with D hard to call. The CDR3 has 13 amino acids. V gave up 3 bases and J gave up 3 bases, with 8 bases separating them. Germline CDR1 is ENHRY and CDR2 is SYGVKD.